Detailed here is one T cell receptor beta chain. The data originate from a study of blood T cell repertoires in COVID-19. Study-wide context: PBMCs, B-cell-depleted T cells, or T cells provided the cDNA or gDNA that made up the material.

Original processing methods: Amplification of reference gene primers provided the estimated nucleated cell counts. Sequencing used immunoSEQ multiplex PCR; TCRdb keeps in-frame clones, though not all of them. The V and J calls and clone size come from that table; D and trimming were worked out from the DNA. The data show about 260,000 clones, approximately 86% seen once. This CDR3 spans 15 amino acids. Germline loops: CDR1 SGDLS, CDR2 YYNGEE. Trimming removed 4 bases from V and 7 bases from J, with 18 bases in between. The origin of this receptor is a man aged 25 to 40 with active or convalescent COVID-19. The material sequenced was peripheral blood. The chain is built from TRBV9 and TRBJ2-1; possibly TRBD2 for D (6 bases). As DNA, the CDR3 is TGTGCCAGCAGCAGTTCCGGGGGACCTTGGAATGAGCAGTTCTTC. Amino acids: CASSSSGGPWNEQFF.